The 19 T cell receptor beta chains listed next were all sequenced from one sample in a study of glioma-infiltrating T cells. TCR alpha and beta CDR3 regions were amplified from RNA using iRepertoire nested multiplex PCR. TCRdb ran MiXCR on the multiplex PCR reads and lists one entry per CDR3 protein. There are fewer than 110,000 distinct CDR3 sequences in the sample; roughly 30% occur only once, and 44% lies in the top ten. Sequencing used glioma tissue, nonneoplastic brain tissue, or PBMCs (not recorded which). Receptors were obtained from a human donor with low-grade glioma or glioblastoma, undergoing nonglioma brain surgery, or in good health (not recorded which).

This clonotype was counted many times. The V call is TRBV6-1, the J call TRBJ2-1, with 10 positions matching TRBD2. The CDR3 has 15 amino acids. Unmatched junction bases numbered 6, after V lost 5 bases and J lost 5 bases. In germline, CDR1 is MNHNS, CDR2 SASEGT. The CDR3 DNA sequence: TGTGCCAGCAGTTTAGCGGGGGGTAAGAACAATGAGCAGTTCTTC. Amino acids: CASSLAGGKNNEQFF.

On this clonotype: This may stem from a read error, because a much larger clone lies one nucleotide away. The genes are TRBV20-1 and TRBJ1-5, with D possibly matching TRBD1 (5 bases). V lost 3 bases to trimming and J lost 3 bases, with 15 bases between them. The CDR3 has 15 amino acids. Germline V gene lookup returns CDR1 DFQATT and CDR2 SNEGSKA (reference sequence). The CDR3 coding sequence is TGCAGTGCTAGTTCCTCGACAGCTTTCAATCAGCCCCAGCATTTT. This sequence encodes CSASSSTAFNQPQHF.

Regarding this clonotype: A read error may account for a junction end that differs from germline. This chain links TRBV18 with TRBJ1-1, with D maybe TRBD1 (5 bases). CDR3 length: 14 residues. In germline, CDR1 is KGHSH, CDR2 LQKENI. CDR3 protein: CASLPPVQVTEAFF. CDR3 in DNA: TGTGCCAGCTTACCACCGGTACAGGTCACAGAAGCTTTCTTT.

In its sample, this clonotype was seen many times. The V call is TRBV6-2 or TRBV6-3, the J call TRBJ1-1, with D hard to call. Trimming removed 3 bases at V and 3 bases at J, with 14 bases between. The CDR3 runs 15 residues. CDR1 and CDR2 from the germline V gene are MNHEY and SVGEGT. CDR3 region: CASSYDITGYTEAFF. CDR3 nucleotides: TGTGCCAGCAGTTATGACATCACGGGATACACTGAAGCTTTCTTT.

The chain employs TRBV10-2 and TRBJ1-1; tentatively, D is TRBD1 (5 bases). V dropped 7 bases and J dropped 1 base, with 13 bases sitting between them. CDR1 is WSHSY, CDR2 SAAADI, per germline. The CDR3 spans 14 residues. CDR3 in amino acids: CASTGPGENTEAFF. CDR3 coding DNA: TGCGCCAGCACGGGGCCGGGAGAGAACACTGAAGCTTTCTTT.

This clonotype was found many times. The DNA for the CDR3 is TGCAGTGCTATGCCCACAGGGATCCCCCACGAGCAGTACTTC. This translates into CSAMPTGIPHEQYF. The gene calls are TRBV20-1 and TRBJ2-7, with D possibly matching TRBD1 (6 bases). CDR3 size: 14 residues. Germline CDR1 DFQATT, CDR2 SNEGSKA (reference sequence). The V and J ends lost 4 bases and 5 bases respectively, with 18 bases between them.

This clonotype was detected ten times or more. The rearrangement uses TRBV28 and TRBJ1-5; 7 nucleotides align to TRBD1. The V and J ends lost 6 bases and 10 bases, in that order; junction bases with no gene match: 12. Germline assignment: CDR1 MDHEN and CDR2 SYDVKM. CDR3 length: 14 amino acids. Here the CDR3 DNA reads TGTGCCAGCAGCCCTGGACAGGACCGTCTCCCCCAGCATTTT. This encodes CASSPGQDRLPQHF.

V usage is TRBV5-1 and J usage is TRBJ2-1, with 10 bases that match TRBD1. The CDR3 spans 14 residues. Germline assignment: CDR1 SGHRS and CDR2 YFSETQ. J lost 5 bases, V lost 2 bases, and 1 base had no gene match. The CDR3 protein is CASSLGTGDNEQFF. The CDR3 nucleotides are TGCGCCAGCAGCTTAGGGACAGGGGACAATGAGCAGTTCTTC.

The chain combines TRBV5-1 with TRBJ2-1; the match to TRBD1 covers 8 bases. The length of the CDR3 is 14 residues. Trimming at V came to 4 bases and at J to 9 bases, leaving 9 bases not matched to a gene. The V gene's germline CDR1 is SGHRS and CDR2 YFSETQ. The CDR3 loop reads CASSHGQGRVEQFF. Written as DNA, the CDR3 is TGCGCCAGCAGCCATGGACAGGGCCGGGTTGAGCAGTTCTTC.

This clonotype was observed a few times. The rearrangement links TRBV6-1 to TRBJ2-1, with 9 bases fitting TRBD2. V shed 4 bases and J 9 bases; nucleotides not matched to a gene: 7. Germline V lookup: CDR1 MNHNS, CDR2 SASEGT. The CDR3 is 14 amino acids. In DNA, the CDR3 is TGTGCCAGCAGTGTTATAGCGGGGGACCTTGAGCAGTTCTTC. It encodes CASSVIAGDLEQFF.

The chain employs TRBV4-2 and TRBJ2-7; the D gene is possibly TRBD1 (7 bases). Looked up from germline, CDR1 is LGHNA and CDR2 is YNFKEQ. The CDR3 extends over 15 amino acids. Deletions cut 1 base from V and 0 bases from J, with 10 bases between. The CDR3 loop reads CASSQVEGASYEQYF. Here the CDR3 DNA reads TGTGCCAGCAGCCAAGTGGAGGGGGCCTCCTACGAGCAGTACTTC.

To note about this clonotype: This may stem from a read error, because a much larger clone lies one nucleotide away. The chain is built from TRBV7-8 and TRBJ1-3; D remains ambiguous. Trimming removed 0 bases from V and 0 bases from J, with 6 bases in between. The CDR3 length is 15 residues. Per the germline V gene, CDR1 is SGHVS and CDR2 is FQNEAQ. CDR3 sequence reads: CASSLALDSGNTIYF. The DNA for the CDR3 is TGTGCCAGCAGCTTAGCGCTGGACTCTGGAAACACCATATATTTT.

This clonotype was seen repeatedly, ten times or more. The V call is TRBV2, the J call TRBJ1-1; 7 nucleotides line up with TRBD1. Per the germline V gene, CDR1 is SNHLY and CDR2 is FYNNEI. The V and J ends lost 6 bases and 1 base, in that order; junction bases with no gene match: 17. This CDR3 comprises 18 residues. The CDR3 DNA reads as TGTGCCAGCAGAGTACCCCTTGCAGGGGGTCGAGAGAACACTGAAGCTTTCTTT. Translating it yields CASRVPLAGGRENTEAFF.

This clonotype was counted ten times or more. The chain links TRBV20-1 to TRBJ2-7; possibly TRBD2 for D (6 bases). In germline, CDR1 is DFQATT, CDR2 SNEGSKA (reference sequence). Trimming took 2 bases from V and 0 from J, leaving 11 bases between them. The length of the CDR3 is 14 residues. The CDR3 protein is CSARFSGSSYEQYF. The CDR3, as DNA: TGCAGTGCTAGATTTAGCGGCTCCTCCTACGAGCAGTACTTC.

The rearrangement links TRBV27 to TRBJ1-2; tentatively, D is TRBD1 (5 bases). CDR1 MNHEY and CDR2 SMNVEV come from the germline V gene (reference sequence). CDR3 length: 12 amino acids. V lost 8 bases and J 2 bases, leaving 9 bases between the germline ends. The CDR3 DNA reads TGTGCCAGCGCCCCAGGGAACTATGGCTACACCTTC. Amino acid sequence: CASAPGNYGYTF.

With regard to this clonotype: A read error may explain this, as a much larger clone is one base away. The chain couples TRBV28 to TRBJ2-5, with a tentative D call TRBD2 (7 bases). CDR1 and CDR2 (germline): MDHEN, SYDVKM. The CDR3 covers 15 residues. CDR3 sequence reads: CASSFPRGGEENQYF. In DNA, the CDR3 is TGTGCCAGCAGTTTCCCCAGGGGAGGGGAAGAGAACCAGTACTTC.

Note on this clonotype: This may stem from a read error, because a much larger clone lies one nucleotide away. Here the CDR3 omits its conserved ending phenylalanine or tryptophan, so a read error is the likely source. The genes are TRBV3-1 and TRBJ1-3; no clear D. Germline CDR1 LGHDT, CDR2 YNNKEL (reference sequence). CDR3 length: 12 amino acids. The V end was cut by 5 bases, the J end by 4 bases, with 6 bases between. CDR3: CASSRVGNTIYS. CDR3 sequence (DNA): TGTGCCAGCAGCAGGGTCGGAAACACCATATATTCT.

A remark on this clonotype: With a much larger clone just one base away, this may be a read error. J is TRBJ2-5 and V is TRBV28, with D possibly called TRBD1 or TRBD2 (6 bases each). Germline V lookup: CDR1 MDHEN, CDR2 SYDVKM. Between the trimmed V and J ends, which lost 6 bases and 3 bases, there was a span of 17 bases. This CDR3 spans 15 amino acids. The CDR3 loop is CASRFGGPSKETQYF. The CDR3 bases are TGTGCCAGCAGATTCGGGGGCCCCTCGAAAGAGACCCAGTACTTC.

With respect to this clonotype: With a much larger clone just one base away, this may be a read error. CDR3: CSAVGHLDPPLHF. DNA of the CDR3: TGCAGTGCCGTGGGACATTTAGATCCACCCCTCCACTTT. The chain has TRBV20-1 and TRBJ1-6, with a possible D match to TRBD1 (6 bases). This CDR3 comprises 13 residues. V lost 6 bases and J 11 bases, leaving 17 bases between the germline ends. Germline V gives CDR1 DFQATT, CDR2 SNEGSKA (reference sequence).